This T cell receptor beta chain emerged from a study of technical replicates of blood from a handful of donors. Sequencing was performed with immunoSEQ multiplex PCR; in TCRdb, only in-frame clones are kept and a portion is missing. The data show 60,000 or so clones, with less than 98% seen just once and 0.19% held by the top ten. V lost 0 bases, J lost 1 base, and 13 bases stayed unmatched. Looked up from germline, CDR1 is KGHSH and CDR2 is LQKENI. This CDR3 has 19 residues. This receptor was identified in a human donor in good health. Sequenced material: T cells isolated from PBMCs. This chain joins TRBV18 and TRBJ1-1; the match to TRBD1 covers 8 bases. The CDR3 reads CASSPPYPRQGISNTEAFF. Written as DNA, the CDR3 is TGTGCCAGCTCACCACCCTACCCTCGACAGGGGATCTCGAACACTGAAGCTTTCTTT.